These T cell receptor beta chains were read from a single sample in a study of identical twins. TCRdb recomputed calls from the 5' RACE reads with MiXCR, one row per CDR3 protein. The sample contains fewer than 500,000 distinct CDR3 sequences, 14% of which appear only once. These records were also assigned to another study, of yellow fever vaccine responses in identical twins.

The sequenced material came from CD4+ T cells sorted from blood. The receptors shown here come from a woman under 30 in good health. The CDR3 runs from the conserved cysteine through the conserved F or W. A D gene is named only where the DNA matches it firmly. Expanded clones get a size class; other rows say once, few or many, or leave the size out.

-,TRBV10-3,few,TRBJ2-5,TGTGCCATCAGTGAGTCTGCATCAACGGAGACCCAGTACTTC,CAISESASTETQYF
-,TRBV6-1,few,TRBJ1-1,TGTGCCAGCATTCCCGGGAGGTGGGCAGTGAATAAAGCTTTCTTT,CASIPGRWAVNKAFF
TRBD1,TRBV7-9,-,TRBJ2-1,TGTGCCAGCAGCTCACCTCCCGACAGGGGAATTGTCAATGAGCAGTTCTTC,CASSSPPDRGIVNEQFF
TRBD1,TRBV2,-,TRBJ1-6,TGTGCCAGCAACCAGGGGGCAGGTAATTCACCCCTCCACTTT,CASNQGAGNSPLHF
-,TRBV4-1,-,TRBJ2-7,TGCGCCAGCAGCCAAGGGATTCGGGATTTAGACTACGAGCAGTACTTC,CASSQGIRDLDYEQYF
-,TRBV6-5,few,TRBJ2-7,TGTGCCAGCAGCAACCGAGACGAGCAGTACTTC,CASSNRDEQYF
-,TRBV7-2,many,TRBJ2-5,TGTGCCAGCAGTTTCCAGGGAGAGGAGACCCAGTACTTC,CASSFQGEETQYF
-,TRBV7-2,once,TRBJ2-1,TGTGCCAGCAGCTTAGTTTCTCCCGGTGAGCAGTTCTTC,CASSLVSPGEQFF
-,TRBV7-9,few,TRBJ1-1,TGTGCCAGCAGCTTTGGGACACAAGAAGCTTTCTTT,CASSFGTQEAFF
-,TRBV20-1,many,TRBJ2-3,TGCAGTGCCGACATTCAAACCACAGATACGCAGTATTTT,CSADIQTTDTQYF
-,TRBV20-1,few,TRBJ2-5,TGCAGTGCTAAGAAAAGGGGTACGGAGACCCAGTACTTC,CSAKKRGTETQYF
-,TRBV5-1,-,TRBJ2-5,TGCGCCAGCAGCTACTCCGGGACAAACCAAGAGACCCAGTACTTC,CASSYSGTNQETQYF
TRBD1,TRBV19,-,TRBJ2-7,TGTGCCAGTAGTACGGGACAGACCTACGAGCAGTACTTC,CASSTGQTYEQYF
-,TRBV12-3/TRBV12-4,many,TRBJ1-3,TGTGCCAGCCACAAGGGGGGAATTGGAAACACCATATATTTT,CASHKGGIGNTIYF
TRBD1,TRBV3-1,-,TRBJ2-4,TGTGCCAGCAGCCAAGGGACAGGAAACATTCAGTACTTC,CASSQGTGNIQYF
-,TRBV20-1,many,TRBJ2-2,TGCAGTGCTGGGGCCCTAGGCGGGGAGCTGTTTTTT,CSAGALGGELFF
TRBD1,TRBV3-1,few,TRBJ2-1,TGTGCCAGCAGCCAAGTCGGGGCGGACAGGGGGGGAGAGCAGTTCTTC,CASSQVGADRGGEQFF
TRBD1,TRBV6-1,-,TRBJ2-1,TGTGCCAGCAGTGATGTATGGGACAGCTCCTACAATGAGCAGTTCTTC,CASSDVWDSSYNEQFF
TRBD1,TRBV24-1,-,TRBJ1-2,TGTGCCACCAGTGATCGGCAGGGGGCGAGTGACTACACCTTC,CATSDRQGASDYTF
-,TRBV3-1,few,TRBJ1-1,TGTGCCAGCAGCCAATTACAGGGTGTGACTGAAGCTTTCTTT,CASSQLQGVTEAFF
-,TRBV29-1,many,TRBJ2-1,TGCAGCGTCAGAGGGGTAGCTACATTCTCCTACAATGAGCAGTTCTTC,CSVRGVATFSYNEQFF
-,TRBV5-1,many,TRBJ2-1,TGCGCCAGCAGCCTAGGACAGCGTTACAATGAGCAGTTCTTC,CASSLGQRYNEQFF
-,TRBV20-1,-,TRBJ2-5,TGCAGCCCCCTAGATGCAGTAGGAGAGACCCAGTACTTC,CSPLDAVGETQYF
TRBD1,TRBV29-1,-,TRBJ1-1,TGCAGCGCAGGGACAGGGAGCACTGAAGCTTTCTTT,CSAGTGSTEAFF
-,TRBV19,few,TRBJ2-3,TGTGCCAGTAGTTCCCTAGCGAGCACAGATACGCAGTATTTT,CASSSLASTDTQYF
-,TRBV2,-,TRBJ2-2,TGTGCCAGCAGTGAACGGGTCCCCGGGGAGCTGTTTTTT,CASSERVPGELFF
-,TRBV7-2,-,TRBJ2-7,TGTGCCAGCAGCTTCAAACCCGGGACGGGGTACTACGAGCAGTACTTC,CASSFKPGTGYYEQYF
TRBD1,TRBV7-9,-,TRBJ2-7,TGTGCCAGCAGCTCCACGAGGGGGCCATTCTCCTACGAGCAGTACTTC,CASSSTRGPFSYEQYF
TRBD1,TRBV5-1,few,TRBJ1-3,TGCGCCAGCAGCCCCCAATCCCGACAGGGGGACCCTGGAAACACCATATATTTT,CASSPQSRQGDPGNTIYF
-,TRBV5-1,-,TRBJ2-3,TGCGCCACCGCTCGGACGGGGACCACAGATACGCAGTATTTT,CATARTGTTDTQYF
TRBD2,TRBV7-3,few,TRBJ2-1,TGTGCCAGCAGCTTAAAGGCTAGCGGGAGATGGGTAACGATCTTC,CASSLKASGRWVTIF
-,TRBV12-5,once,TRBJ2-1,TGTGCTAGTGGTTTGGTTGAAAGAGGCAATGAGCAGTTCTTC,CASGLVERGNEQFF
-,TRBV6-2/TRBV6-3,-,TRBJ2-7,TGTGCCAGCATGGGGACGTCCCGAGCCTACGAGCAGTACTTC,CASMGTSRAYEQYF
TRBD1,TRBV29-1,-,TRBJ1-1,TGCAGCGTGGGGGACAGGGGCACTGAAGCTTTCTTT,CSVGDRGTEAFF
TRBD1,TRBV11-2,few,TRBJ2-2,TGTGCCAGCAGTCGGCAGGGGGCTGGGACCGGGGAGCTGTTTTTT,CASSRQGAGTGELFF
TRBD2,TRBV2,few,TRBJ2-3,TGTGCCAGCAAACAGGATCTAGCGGGAGATACGCAGTATTTT,CASKQDLAGDTQYF